This T cell receptor (beta chain) was sequenced during a study of blood T cell repertoires in COVID-19 (dated by TCRdb to the early 2020s). Concerning the study at large: Collaborator samples came from the United States, Italy and Spain and covered acute and convalescent phases of COVID-19. The material from the prospective study consisted of cDNA or gDNA derived from T cells, B-cell-depleted T cells, or PBMCs. Deeply sampled blood TCRbeta repertoires from subjects exposed to, actively infected with, or recovered from COVID-19 were included in the dataset. The repertoires were made available in a free public database intended to serve as a resource for research on the immune response to SARS-CoV-2. Samples came from the ongoing ImmuneRACE study (first 160 participants) plus 1,254 subjects from 6 global collaborators. Sample metadata almost always included a de-identified subject ID, COVID-19 status, age in years and sex. HLA class I and class II types, where available, came from metadata supplied by the sample provider rather than from assay-based typing.

The research as a whole found: The amount of clinical and demographic metadata varied by source and participant and was provided uncurated.

Taken from cysteine to phenylalanine, the CDR3 has 17 residues. Kept here is only the CDR3 DNA, which spans 51 bases and is read in frame from base 1. From a lookup of the germline V gene, CDR1 and CDR2 are MGHRA and YSYEKL. Trimmed from V: 1 base; trimmed from J: 7 bases; junction bases lacking a gene match: 12. The collaborating institutions used their own protocols to collect whole blood in K2EDTA tubes. For TCRbeta analysis, collaborators shipped samples in one of three forms: frozen whole blood, isolated PBMCs, or DNA extracted from either of those sample types. This clone came up a few times. No antigen is known for it. Per-base quality was not reported, and no clone a single base away is much larger than it. TCRbeta CDR3 regions were amplified from genomic DNA using the immunoSEQ Assay, a bias-controlled multiplex PCR. Per the authors' processing: Within the assay, amplification of reference gene primers was used to estimate how many nucleated cells each sample contained. Sequence reads were collapsed and filtered to measure the absolute abundance of every unique TCRbeta CDR3 rearrangement. For each sample, productive Simpson clonality was calculated as the square root of Simpson's diversity index across productive rearrangements. In its TCRdb copy, this immuneACCESS table keeps in-frame sequences only and misses some clones. Where compared with another copy, unresolved V genes explain less than half of these, and the others have no known cause. V and J calls and clone size are those listed in that table; D and trimming were worked out from the DNA. A total of 200,000 to 300,000 clones appear in this sample, 70% to 90% of them only once. The ten most abundant clones make up under 4.5% of the sample.

The receptor was derived from a man aged 50-60 years with acute or convalescent COVID-19. What was sequenced was peripheral blood. In this chain, TRBV4-1 is recombined with TRBJ2-1; 8 bases in the junction line up with TRBD2. In nucleotides, the sequence is TGCGCCAGCAGCCAAGGAAGACTAGCGCATTTCAGGAATGAGCAGTTCTTC. Its protein product is CASSQGRLAHFRNEQFF.